This T cell receptor beta chain stems from a study of long-term antiretroviral therapy in people with HIV. Study information: When the earliest samples were collected, ART was typically delayed until CD4 counts fell.

On this clone: What it recognizes is unknown.

This CDR3 is 15 amino acids long. The V end lost 0 bases, the J end lost 3 bases, and 11 bases lay between the germline ends. Germline CDR1 is SEHNR and CDR2 is FQNEAQ (reference sequence). Findings of the study overall: Blood, drawn from the mid-2000s to the late 2010s, may reflect older ART regimens. ART was followed by higher diversity that remained below transplant donor controls.

Sequencing relied on immunoSEQ assay v3.0, run at survey level. Method: immunoSEQ multiplex PCR; TCRdb's copy keeps in-frame clones and lacks some. The sample contains tens of thousands of clones, approximately 88% of which appear only once. This TCR was sampled from a woman aged 35 to 49 with HIV. This specimen was unsorted PBMCs, taken 1.2 years after starting antiretroviral therapy. The V call is TRBV7-9, the J call TRBJ1-1, with D maybe TRBD1 (6 bases). Here the CDR3 reads CASSLATGLYTEAFF. The CDR3 DNA follows: TGTGCCAGCAGCTTAGCCACAGGGTTGTACACTGAAGCTTTCTTT. Supplemented by reference TRBV7-9 and TRBJ1-1, the full variable domain reads DTGVSQNPRHKITKRGQNVTFRCDPISEHNRLYWYRQTLGQGPEFLTYFQNEAQLEKSRLLSDRFSAERPKGSFSTLEIQRTEQGDSAMYLCASSLATGLYTEAFFGQGTRLTVV.